This note documents a single TCR beta chain sequence. The data stem from a study of blood T cell repertoires in COVID-19. Whole-study context: COVID-19 samples from acute and convalescent phases originated in the United States, Italy and Spain. PBMCs, B-cell-depleted T cells, or T cells were the source of the cDNA or gDNA that made up the material.

The trim removed 5 bases at V and 7 bases at J, leaving 11 bases unmatched. CDR3 length: 14 amino acids. Germline assignment: CDR1 MNHEY and CDR2 SVGEGT. As handled by the study authors: Estimation of nucleated cell counts was performed using reference gene primer amplification. The table came from immunoSEQ multiplex PCR; TCRdb's copy has only in-frame clones and leaves some out. The DNA gave D and trimming, while V, J and clone size come from that table. The sample has some 43,000 clones, roughly 80% seen once. This clonotype originated in a man aged 45 to 65 with active COVID-19. This rearrangement joins TRBV6-2 or TRBV6-3 to TRBJ2-7; 7 bases are a match to TRBD2. Specimen: peripheral blood. The CDR3 coding sequence is TGTGCCAGCAGTCGACCGAGCCACGGGGGGGAGCAGTACTTC. This gives the protein CASSRPSHGGEQYF.